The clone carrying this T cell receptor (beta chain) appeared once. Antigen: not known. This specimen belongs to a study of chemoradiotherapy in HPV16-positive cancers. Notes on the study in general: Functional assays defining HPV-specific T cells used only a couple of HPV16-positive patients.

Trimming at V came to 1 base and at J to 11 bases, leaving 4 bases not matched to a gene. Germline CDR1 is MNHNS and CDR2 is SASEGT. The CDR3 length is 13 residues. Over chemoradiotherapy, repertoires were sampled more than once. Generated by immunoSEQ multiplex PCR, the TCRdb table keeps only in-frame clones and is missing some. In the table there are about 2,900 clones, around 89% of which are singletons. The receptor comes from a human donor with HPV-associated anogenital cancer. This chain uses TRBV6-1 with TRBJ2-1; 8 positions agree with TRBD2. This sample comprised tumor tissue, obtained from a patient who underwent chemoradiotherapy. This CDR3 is CASSEDVAGKQFF. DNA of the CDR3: TGTGCCAGCAGTGAAGATGTAGCGGGGAAGCAGTTCTTC.